This T cell receptor (beta chain) was documented in a study of blood T cell repertoires in COVID-19. Study context: Sources were T cells, B-cell-depleted T cells, or PBMCs; the material itself was cDNA or gDNA.

Libraries were prepared by immunoSEQ multiplex PCR; TCRdb keeps only in-frame clonotypes and omits some of them. Counted here are some 80,000 clones, 70% to 90% occurring once; the ten biggest clones make up 4% to 6%. Germline-derived CDR1 and CDR2 are LNHDA and SQIVND (reference sequence). The CDR3 totals 13 residues. V dropped 2 bases and J dropped 8 bases, with 12 bases sitting between them. V and J are TRBV19 and TRBJ1-2; perhaps TRBD1 as D (5 bases). The sequence was collected from an elderly woman with active or convalescent COVID-19. Source material: peripheral blood. CDR3 region: CASSISTGGGYTF. CDR3 nucleotides: TGTGCCAGTAGTATATCCACAGGCGGCGGCTACACCTTC. Full variable domain (rest looked up from reference TRBV19 and TRBJ1-2): DGGITQSPKYLFRKEGQNVTLSCEQNLNHDAMYWYRQDPGQGLRLIYYSQIVNDFQKGDIAEGYSVSREKKESFPLTVTSAQKNPTAFYLCASSISTGGGYTFGSGTRLTVV.